This T cell receptor beta chain was captured by sequencing in a study of beta chain features in type 1 diabetes. Of the isolated RNA, all was reverse transcribed, and so the sequenced material was expressed TCRB transcripts. Repertoires were generated with immunoSEQ multiplex PCR, while TCRdb's copy carries only in-frame clones and drops some. The sample has around 450,000 clones, about 10% seen once. This clone was recorded at least ten times. Its antigen is still unknown. Study conclusions and caveats: Patients and controls would be equally affected if PCR favored shorter templates.

The sequence was obtained from a woman aged 18-29 years in good health. The sequenced sample was naive CD4+ T cells from blood.

Here the CDR3 reads CASSATQGVQETQYF. In nucleotides, the CDR3 is TGTGCCAGCAGCGCGACGCAGGGCGTCCAAGAGACCCAGTACTTC. The chain couples TRBV7-9 to TRBJ2-5, with a tentative D call TRBD1 (5 bases). This CDR3 comprises 15 residues. Germline loops: CDR1 SEHNR, CDR2 FQNEAQ (reference sequence). Trimming took 5 bases from V and 1 from J, leaving 14 bases between them.